This T cell receptor beta chain was captured by sequencing in a study of blood T cell repertoires in COVID-19. TCRdb keeps only in-frame clones here, not all; method: immunoSEQ multiplex PCR. The sample includes under 250,000 clones, about 85% of them seen just once. Categorization into cohorts depended on clinical history that participants reported. Germline V gene sequence: CDR1 MNHEY, CDR2 SVGAGI. The CDR3 totals 15 residues. Unmatched junction bases numbered 8, after V lost 5 bases and J lost 6 bases. The sequence was collected from a man between 25 and 39 years old who had recovered from COVID-19. The source material was PBMCs or T cells enriched from blood (not recorded which). This rearrangement joins TRBV6-5 to TRBJ2-2; 8 nucleotides align to TRBD1. DNA for the CDR3: TGTGCCAGCAGTACCCAGGGGGCTTGGGCCGGGGAGCTGTTTTTT. This codes for CASSTQGAWAGELFF.